One sample yielded the 18 T cell receptor beta chains listed below, sequenced in a study of blood T cell repertoires in COVID-19. Only in-frame clones appear in the TCRdb table, and some are missing; sequencing was by immunoSEQ multiplex PCR. The sample holds roughly 420,000 clones; roughly 90% are singletons and the top ten take 0.95% to 1%. The sample comprised PBMCs or T cells enriched from blood (not recorded which). The receptors were gathered from a woman in her thirties with acute COVID-19.

J is TRBJ2-1 and V is TRBV7-8, with D possibly TRBD1 on 5 matching bases. Germline assignment: CDR1 SGHVS and CDR2 FQNEAQ. V lost 5 bases, J lost 7 bases, and 15 bases lay in between. The CDR3 spans 14 residues. In DNA, the CDR3 is TGTGCCAGCAGCGGCATTTTTGGGGCGAATGAGCAGTTCTTC. This translates into CASSGIFGANEQFF.

This chain uses TRBV6-6 with TRBJ1-2; tentatively, D is TRBD1 (6 bases). The V end was cut by 7 bases, the J end by 0 bases, with 18 bases between. The CDR3 consists of 16 residues. Germline loops: CDR1 MNHNY, CDR2 SVGAGI (reference sequence). The CDR3 DNA reads TGTGCCAGCACCAACACCCAACAGGGATCTAACTATGGCTACACCTTC. Amino acids: CASTNTQQGSNYGYTF.

There are a few counts of this clone. V and J are TRBV2 and TRBJ2-2; D gene unclear. The germline V and J ends were trimmed by 7 bases and 0 bases, with 18 bases remaining between them. CDR1 is SNHLY, CDR2 FYNNEI, per germline. The CDR3 length is 17 residues. CDR3: CASNPRPVASNTGELFF. As DNA, the CDR3 is TGTGCCAGCAATCCCCGCCCAGTTGCATCGAACACCGGGGAGCTGTTTTTT.

The V and J genes are TRBV29-1 and TRBJ1-4, with TRBD1 identical over 8 bases. Germline V gene lookup returns CDR1 SQVTM and CDR2 ANQGSEA. Trimming cost V 7 bases and J 10 bases; bases outside gene matches: 8. CDR3 length: 12 amino acids. The CDR3 nucleotides are TGCAGCGCCGGACAGGGAACAGGAAAACTGTTTTTT. Translated, it gives CSAGQGTGKLFF. The whole variable domain, remainder taken from reference TRBV29-1 and TRBJ1-4, is SAVISQKPSRDICQRGTSLTIQCQVDSQVTMMFWYRQQPGQSLTLIATANQGSEATYESGFVIDKFPISRPNLTFSTLTVSNMSPEDSSIYLCSAGQGTGKLFFGSGTQLSVL.

The chain is built from TRBV5-1 and TRBJ2-3; TRBD2 aligns across 11 bases. This CDR3 is 18 amino acids long. J was trimmed by 0 bases and V by 4 bases; bases with no gene match: 10. Germline V CDR1 and CDR2: SGHRS, YFSETQ. The CDR3 DNA reads TGCGCCAGCAGCCATAATAGCGGGGGGGTGTTCAGCACAGATACGCAGTATTTT. Translating gives CASSHNSGGVFSTDTQYF. The full variable domain, its missing parts supplied by reference TRBV5-1 and TRBJ2-3, is KAGVTQTPRYLIKTRGQQVTLSCSPISGHRSVSWYQQTPGQGLQFLFEYFSETQRNKGNFPGRFSGRQFSNSRSEMNVSTLELGDSALYLCASSHNSGGVFSTDTQYFGPGTRLTVL.

The chain couples TRBV6-5 to TRBJ1-2; possible D gene TRBD1, 6 bases. Germline values: CDR1 MNHEY, CDR2 SVGAGI. The length of the CDR3 is 13 residues. V lost 6 bases and J 4 bases, leaving 12 bases between the germline ends. The CDR3 is CASRRTVPYGYTF. The CDR3 DNA sequence: TGTGCCAGCAGAAGGACAGTCCCCTATGGCTACACCTTC.

For the CDR3, the DNA is TGTGCCAGCAGCTTGACAGGGCCCCAGCATTTT. As protein: CASSLTGPQHF. This chain connects TRBV28 to TRBJ1-5; the D gene is possibly TRBD1 (6 bases). The germline V gene encodes CDR1 MDHEN and CDR2 SYDVKM. Trimming removed 6 bases from V and 9 bases from J, with 9 bases in between. The CDR3 covers 11 residues.

This chain uses TRBV5-6 with TRBJ2-3; a possible D gene is TRBD1 (6 bases). CDR1 is SGHDT and CDR2 is YYEEEE in the germline V gene. With 1 base removed from V and 3 bases from J, the gap between germline ends came to 9 bases. The CDR3 covers 14 residues. The DNA of the CDR3 is TGTGCCAGCAGCTTGTACAGGGCAACAGATACGCAGTATTTT. It codes for CASSLYRATDTQYF.

V usage is TRBV9 and J usage is TRBJ2-5, with a weak D call TRBD2 (6 bases). CDR3 length: 13 residues. The ends were cut back, 0 bases at V and 5 bases at J, with 8 bases in the middle. CDR1 and CDR2 (germline): SGDLS, YYNGEE. The DNA for the CDR3 is TGTGCCAGCAGCGTAGAGGGGAGGGAGACCCAGTACTTC. This gives the protein CASSVEGRETQYF. The full variable domain, completed using reference TRBV9 and TRBJ2-5, is DSGVTQTPKHLITATGQRVTLRCSPRSGDLSVYWYQQSLDQGLQFLIQYYNGEERAKGNILERFSAQQFPDLHSELNLSSLELGDSALYFCASSVEGRETQYFGPGTRLLVL.

This chain connects TRBV19 to TRBJ2-5, with 14 nucleotides matching TRBD2. The CDR3 extends over 15 amino acids. The junction had 8 bases not matched to a gene; V was cut back by 9 bases and J by 5 bases. Germline V gives CDR1 LNHDA, CDR2 SQIVND (reference sequence). For the CDR3, the DNA is TGTGCCAGGGCAAGACTAGCGGGGGGGCGGGAGACCCAGTACTTC. Protein sequence: CARARLAGGRETQYF.

The chain carries TRBV6-5 and TRBJ1-6, with a possible D match to TRBD1 (6 bases). The CDR3 is 14 amino acids. Germline CDR1 is MNHEY and CDR2 is SVGAGI. V shed 8 bases and J shed 9 bases, with 17 bases lying between them. CDR3 sequence: CASGLNRGGSPLHF. CDR3 DNA sequence: TGTGCCAGCGGGTTAAACAGAGGGGGTTCACCCCTCCACTTT.

The chain uses TRBV24-1 and TRBJ2-4, with a possible D match to TRBD1 (6 bases). Per germline, CDR1 KGHDR and CDR2 SFDVKD. The CDR3 covers 16 residues. V was pared by 4 bases and J by 3 bases, with 15 bases between. The CDR3 DNA follows: TGTGCCACCAGTGAGGGTACAGGGTTAGGCAAAAACATTCAGTACTTC. It is translated as CATSEGTGLGKNIQYF.

The chain carries TRBV6-5 and TRBJ2-7; 9 nucleotides line up with TRBD1. The CDR3 covers 12 residues. Germline CDR1 and CDR2: MNHEY and SVGAGI. J was trimmed by 4 bases and V by 7 bases; bases with no gene match: 2. This CDR3 reads CASTGQGYEQYF. Written as DNA, the CDR3 is TGTGCCAGCACCGGACAGGGGTACGAGCAGTACTTC.

This chain links TRBV13 with TRBJ1-2; D uncertain. The CDR3 covers 14 residues. The V end lost 1 base, the J end lost 7 bases, and 13 bases lay between the germline ends. The V gene's germline CDR1 is PRHDT and CDR2 FYEKMQ (reference sequence). CDR3 DNA: TGTGCCAGCAGCTTAGCCCGGGATTTAAGTGGCTACACCTTC. Residues: CASSLARDLSGYTF.

Turning to this clone: Other nucleotide sequences in the sample specify the same CDR3. This chain links TRBV29-1 with TRBJ2-2, with 7 positions matching TRBD1. V was pared by 3 bases and J by 7 bases, with 11 bases of the junction left unmatched. The germline CDR1 and CDR2 sequences are SQVTM and ANQGSEA. The CDR3 has 15 amino acids. CDR3 nucleotides: TGCAGCGTTGAGGATCGAATAGGGACAGTCGGGGAGCTGTTTTTT. Its protein product is CSVEDRIGTVGELFF.

The rearrangement joins TRBV5-1 to TRBJ1-1; 8 bases fit TRBD1. Germline V gene data show CDR1 as SGHRS and CDR2 as YFSETQ. V dropped 5 bases and J dropped 6; count of bases not matched to a gene: 6. This CDR3 comprises 13 residues. CDR3 bases: TGCGCCAGCAGACTGACAGGGGTGGCTGAAGCTTTCTTT. This gives the protein CASRLTGVAEAFF.

The J gene is TRBJ2-7, the V gene TRBV27; D gene ambiguous. This CDR3 has 14 residues. Germline V gene data show CDR1 as MNHEY and CDR2 as SMNVEV (reference sequence). V lost 1 base and J 0 bases, leaving 7 bases between the germline ends. CDR3 nucleotides: TGTGCCAGCAGTTTATATAAGAGCTCCTACGAGCAGTACTTC. This codes for CASSLYKSSYEQYF.

The chain combines TRBV6-1 with TRBJ1-1, with D uncertain. Trimming took off 2 bases at V and 7 bases at J, with 11 bases between the two ends. Germline CDR1 MNHNS, CDR2 SASEGT. The CDR3 has 13 residues. The CDR3, as DNA: TGTGCCAGCAGTGAAATTAGAGGCGGTGAAGCTTTCTTT. Amino acid sequence: CASSEIRGGEAFF.